The 14 T cell receptor beta chains below were found in one sample sequenced in a study of cytomegalovirus exposure and HLA in healthy donors. The PCR employed 60 Vbeta primers together with 13 Jbeta primers. TCRdb's table, derived via immunoSEQ multiplex PCR, lists solely in-frame clones and lacks some. Of roughly 110,000 clones in the sample, approximately 80% were seen once. The source material was PBMCs. The receptors stem from a male donor in good health and CMV-seronegative.

This rearrangement joins TRBV19 to TRBJ2-1, with 11 bases identical to TRBD2. Germline lookup yields CDR1 LNHDA and CDR2 SQIVND (reference sequence). The V and J ends lost 5 bases and 2 bases, in that order; junction bases with no gene match: 2. The CDR3 totals 15 residues. The CDR3 nucleotides are TGTGCCAGTAGTCTACTAGCGGGAGCCTACAATGAGCAGTTCTTC. It codes for CASSLLAGAYNEQFF. The full variable domain, with the rest looked up from reference TRBV19 and TRBJ2-1, is DGGITQSPKYLFRKEGQNVTLSCEQNLNHDAMYWYRQDPGQGLRLIYYSQIVNDFQKGDIAEGYSVSREKKESFPLTVTSAQKNPTAFYLCASSLLAGAYNEQFFGPGTRLTVL.

The CDR3 bases are TGTGCCAGCAGCTTATCAGGGGGTAGGAACGAGCAGTACTTC. This gives the protein CASSLSGGRNEQYF. The chain has TRBV7-6 and TRBJ2-7; 7 nucleotides agree with TRBD1. V dropped 2 bases and J dropped 5; count of bases not matched to a gene: 6. From germline, CDR1 is SGHVS and CDR2 FNYEAQ. CDR3 length: 14 residues.

The rearrangement links TRBV30 to TRBJ2-7; D is uncertain. Germline values: CDR1 GTSNPN, CDR2 SVGIG (reference sequence). The V end was cut by 2 bases, the J end by 4 bases, with 12 bases between. There are 13 residues in the CDR3. CDR3 region: CAWSISHSYEQYF. For the CDR3, the DNA is TGTGCCTGGAGTATCTCTCACAGTTACGAGCAGTACTTC.

The CDR3 DNA reads as TGTGCCAGTAGTGTAGGCAGGGGGAGCTCTGGGGCCAACGTCCTGACTTTC. Translated: CASSVGRGSSGANVLTF. The J gene is TRBJ2-6, the V gene TRBV19; 7 bases line up with TRBD1. The J segment lost 0 bases and the V segment lost 5 bases, leaving 7 bases of the junction unmatched. Germline V gene sequence: CDR1 LNHDA, CDR2 SQIVND (reference sequence). The CDR3 spans 17 residues.

The CDR3 here is CASSFPGGAWMNTEAFF. CDR3 nucleotides: TGTGCCAGCAGTTTCCCGGGGGGGGCGTGGATGAACACTGAAGCTTTCTTT. The rearrangement links TRBV28 to TRBJ1-1; perhaps TRBD1 as D (6 bases). The V end was cut by 3 bases, the J end by 0 bases, with 17 bases between. Germline V lookup: CDR1 MDHEN, CDR2 SYDVKM. This CDR3 has 17 amino acids.

The chain couples TRBV29-1 to TRBJ2-1, with TRBD2 matching over 13 bases. Germline CDR1 SQVTM, CDR2 ANQGSEA. This CDR3 region has 15 residues. The junction had 4 bases not matched to a gene; V was cut back by 6 bases and J by 2 bases. The CDR3 region has the DNA TGCAGCGTCGGGACTAGCGGGGATACCTACAATGAGCAGTTCTTC. It encodes CSVGTSGDTYNEQFF.

This chain joins TRBV27 and TRBJ1-2, with 10 bases aligning to TRBD1. The J segment lost 8 bases and the V segment lost 8 bases, leaving 5 bases of the junction unmatched. CDR1 is MNHEY and CDR2 is SMNVEV in the germline V gene (reference sequence). The CDR3 has 12 residues. The CDR3: CASRQGAPGYTF. CDR3 DNA sequence: TGTGCCAGCCGACAGGGGGCGCCCGGCTACACCTTC.

The chain joins TRBV7-2 to TRBJ1-2, with TRBD1 matching over 12 bases. The CDR3 extends over 15 amino acids. From germline, CDR1 is SGHTA and CDR2 FQGNSA. V trimming: 4 bases; J trimming: 7 bases; junction bases outside the gene matches: 7. The CDR3, as DNA: TGTGCCAGCAGCTCCGGGACAGGGGGCGCGCGTGGCTACACCTTC. It translates to CASSSGTGGARGYTF.

The V call is TRBV11-2, the J call TRBJ1-4; 8 nucleotides align to TRBD1. Germline-derived CDR1 and CDR2 are SGHAT and FQNNGV. The length of the CDR3 is 18 residues. Trimming cost V 7 bases and J 5 bases; bases outside gene matches: 18. The CDR3 region has the DNA TGTGCCAGCAACCGTAACCAGGGGGCGCTGGGAGAAAATGAAAAACTGTTTTTT. This codes for CASNRNQGALGENEKLFF.

V gene TRBV9 combines with J gene TRBJ1-2, with D perhaps TRBD1 (6 bases). The CDR3 extends over 13 amino acids. Germline V gene sequence: CDR1 SGDLS, CDR2 YYNGEE. The ends were cut back, 3 bases at V and 8 bases at J, with 14 bases in the middle. The CDR3 DNA is TGTGCCAGCAGCGCGTACAGGGCTGACGGCTACACCTTC. Its translation: CASSAYRADGYTF.

The gene calls are TRBV30 and TRBJ1-6, with a weak D call TRBD1 (6 bases). Germline-derived CDR1 and CDR2 are GTSNPN and SVGIG (reference sequence). This CDR3 is 15 amino acids long. Trimming pared 4 bases from V and 7 bases from J, leaving 17 bases between. CDR3 region: CAWIARTAANSPLHF. CDR3 coding DNA: TGTGCCTGGATCGCTAGGACAGCGGCAAATTCACCCCTCCACTTT.

This chain uses TRBV4-2 with TRBJ2-1, with TRBD2 matching 9 bases. The germline V gene has CDR1 LGHNA and CDR2 YNFKEQ. The CDR3 runs to 17 residues. Trimming took 0 bases from V and 4 from J; bases not matched to a gene: 7. Written as DNA, the CDR3 is TGTGCCAGCAGCCAAGATCAAAGCGGGAGGCCTTACAATGAGCAGTTCTTC. Its translation is CASSQDQSGRPYNEQFF.

The V gene is TRBV5-1, the J gene TRBJ2-1, with TRBD2 identical over 12 bases. The CDR3 has 16 amino acids. The V and J ends lost 4 bases and 6 bases, in that order; junction bases with no gene match: 8. Germline loops: CDR1 SGHRS, CDR2 YFSETQ. CDR3 in amino acids: CASSGTPGLAGNEQFF. CDR3 DNA: TGCGCCAGCAGCGGAACGCCGGGACTAGCGGGCAATGAGCAGTTCTTC. The full variable domain, completed using reference TRBV5-1 and TRBJ2-1, is KAGVTQTPRYLIKTRGQQVTLSCSPISGHRSVSWYQQTPGQGLQFLFEYFSETQRNKGNFPGRFSGRQFSNSRSEMNVSTLELGDSALYLCASSGTPGLAGNEQFFGPGTRLTVL.

The CDR3 DNA sequence: TGTGCCAGCAGTGAATCAGCGGGAGCTGTAGGAGAGACCCAGTACTTC. Protein sequence: CASSESAGAVGETQYF. The rearrangement joins TRBV25-1 to TRBJ2-5, with TRBD2 matching over 8 bases. The V segment lost 1 base and the J segment 4 bases; nucleotides outside the gene matches: 8. Germline assignment: CDR1 MGHDK and CDR2 SYGVNS. The CDR3 runs to 16 residues.